Listed here are 14 T cell receptor beta chains from one sample, sequenced in a study of Graves' ophthalmopathy and Graves' hyperthyroidism. The authors amplified TCR beta CDR3 regions, and they did so from RNA transcripts for repertoire sequencing. RT-PCR was first run with HTBI primers, then multiplex PCR in a second round. Each CDR3 protein is one row after TCRdb ran MiXCR on the multiplex PCR reads. The top ten clones hold about 9.4% of a sample with hundreds of thousands of distinct CDR3 sequences, around 15% of them seen once. Sequencing was performed on blood. These receptor sequences come from a woman aged 30 to 39 with Graves' ophthalmopathy.

This clonotype has at least ten counts. The rearrangement joins TRBV13 to TRBJ2-2; TRBD1 or TRBD2 may be the D gene (5 bases each). The CDR3 loop spans 16 amino acids. V lost 4 bases and J lost 1, with 13 bases in between. Germline V gives CDR1 PRHDT, CDR2 FYEKMQ (reference sequence). Here the CDR3 DNA reads TGTGCCAGCAGCTCGATAGAGGGGAGGAACACCGGGGAGCTGTTTTTT. This gives the protein CASSSIEGRNTGELFF. Full variable domain (rest looked up from reference TRBV13 and TRBJ2-2): AAGVIQSPRHLIKEKRETATLKCYPIPRHDTVYWYQQGPGQDPQFLISFYEKMQSDKGSIPDRFSAQQFSDYHSELNMSSLELGDSALYFCASSSIEGRNTGELFFGEGSRLTVL.

This clonotype was observed a handful of times. The V call is TRBV19, the J call TRBJ1-5, with a weak D call TRBD1 (6 bases). The V gene lost 9 bases and the J gene lost 5 bases, with 14 bases spanning the gap. There are 13 residues in the CDR3. Looked up from germline, CDR1 is LNHDA and CDR2 is SQIVND (reference sequence). The CDR3 region is CASIGGGDQPQHF. The CDR3 nucleotides are TGTGCCAGCATAGGGGGTGGGGATCAGCCCCAGCATTTT.

This clonotype was recorded many times. The chain links TRBV20-1 to TRBJ2-5; D may be TRBD2 (5 bases). There are 12 residues in the CDR3. Trimming left V 6 bases short and J 3 bases short, with 11 bases between. Germline CDR1 reads DFQATT; CDR2 reads SNEGSKA (reference sequence). CDR3 residues: CSAILVEETQYF. CDR3 nucleotide sequence: TGCAGTGCCATACTAGTGGAAGAGACCCAGTACTTC.

This clonotype was observed at least ten times. The chain carries TRBV10-2 and TRBJ2-2, with 8 bases fitting TRBD2. Trimming at V came to 4 bases and at J to 2 bases, leaving 9 bases not matched to a gene. CDR3 length: 17 residues. Germline V CDR1 and CDR2: WSHSY, SAAADI. CDR3 nucleotides: TGCGCCAGCAGTGCCCATCTGACTAGCGCAAACACCGGGGAGCTGTTTTTT. It translates to CASSAHLTSANTGELFF.

This clonotype showed up many times. This rearrangement joins TRBV10-3 to TRBJ1-1; TRBD1 aligns across 8 bases. The CDR3 totals 14 residues. Germline CDR1 reads ENHRY; CDR2 reads SYGVKD. The trim removed 4 bases at V and 1 base at J, leaving 2 bases unmatched. In nucleotides, the CDR3 is TGTGCCATCAGTGCCGGGACAGGGAACACTGAAGCTTTCTTT. It is translated as CAISAGTGNTEAFF.

This clonotype was seen ten or more times. The chain carries TRBV28 and TRBJ1-2, with D unresolved. V was shortened by 6 bases and J by 8 bases, with 16 bases between the two germline ends. Per the germline V gene, CDR1 is MDHEN and CDR2 is SYDVKM. CDR3 length: 13 amino acids. In DNA form, the CDR3 reads TGTGCCAGCAGCTCCGCAATCCCCGAGGGCTACACCTTC. Translating gives CASSSAIPEGYTF.

The sample holds a few counts of this clonotype. The genes are TRBV5-1 and TRBJ2-2; D unclear. Deletions cut 4 bases from V and 6 bases from J, with 16 bases between. Germline loops: CDR1 SGHRS, CDR2 YFSETQ. The CDR3 is 15 amino acids. Here the CDR3 reads CASSPVDGLSGELFF. The CDR3 DNA sequence: TGCGCCAGCAGCCCCGTAGACGGCCTCTCCGGGGAGCTGTTTTTT.

This clonotype was recorded many times. The chain uses TRBV6-1 and TRBJ1-6; possible D gene TRBD1, 5 bases. Germline assignment: CDR1 MNHNS and CDR2 SASEGT. The CDR3 covers 16 residues. V was pared by 1 base and J by 4 bases, with 11 bases between. The CDR3 region is CASSEEYRQYNSPLHF. The CDR3 region has the DNA TGTGCCAGCAGTGAAGAGTACAGACAGTATAATTCACCCCTCCACTTT.

The gene calls are TRBV5-1 and TRBJ2-2, with 9 bases lining up with TRBD1. Germline CDR1 reads SGHRS; CDR2 reads YFSETQ. The CDR3 consists of 15 residues. V gave up 7 bases and J gave up 5 bases; unmatched junction bases: 9. The CDR3 here is CASGYGQGRTGELFF. CDR3 coding DNA: TGCGCCAGCGGCTATGGACAGGGGCGGACCGGGGAGCTGTTTTTT.

V and J are TRBV5-1 and TRBJ2-7, with 8 nucleotides matching TRBD2. CDR3 length: 13 amino acids. The V gene end was trimmed by 0 bases and the J gene end by 5 bases; junction bases not matched to a gene: 1. In germline, CDR1 is SGHRS, CDR2 YFSETQ. The CDR3 DNA reads TGCGCCAGCAGCTTGGGGACTAGCAACGAGCAGTACTTC. Residues: CASSLGTSNEQYF.

This clonotype was recorded at least ten times. The chain joins TRBV7-8 to TRBJ1-3; no clear D. CDR1 is SGHVS, CDR2 FQNEAQ, per germline. The CDR3 has 15 amino acids. V lost 3 bases, J lost 2 bases, and 11 bases lay in between. CDR3 sequence: CASSFSWGAGNTIYF. CDR3 sequence (DNA): TGTGCCAGCAGCTTTAGTTGGGGAGCTGGAAACACCATATATTTT.

Ten or more counts support this clonotype. The chain joins TRBV2 to TRBJ1-5; D is unresolved. This CDR3 has 15 residues. Germline CDR1 reads SNHLY; CDR2 reads FYNNEI. Trimming took off 3 bases at V and 2 bases at J, with 11 bases between the two ends. The CDR3 loop reads CASSDAAVGNQPQHF. The CDR3 DNA follows: TGTGCCAGCAGTGACGCGGCAGTTGGCAATCAGCCCCAGCATTTT.

The chain recombines TRBV5-1 with TRBJ2-7; D unresolved. Germline V gene lookup returns CDR1 SGHRS and CDR2 YFSETQ. The CDR3 has 12 residues. Deletions cut 4 bases from V and 3 bases from J, with 8 bases between. The CDR3 spells CASSIPDYEQYF. The CDR3 DNA reads TGCGCCAGCAGCATTCCGGACTACGAGCAGTACTTC.

The chain has TRBV12-3 or TRBV12-4 and TRBJ2-5; D is perhaps TRBD2 (6 bases). The CDR3 length is 14 residues. Trimming shortened V by 3 bases and J by 3 bases, and 11 bases separated the two germline ends. CDR3 amino acids: CASSFLGGEETQYF. In DNA form, the CDR3 reads TGTGCCAGCAGTTTTTTAGGCGGGGAAGAGACCCAGTACTTC.